This T cell receptor (beta chain) comes out of a study of control samples from healthy donors and cancer patients. Measured with immunoSEQ multiplex PCR; TCRdb has only the in-frame clones, and not every one. The data hold approximately 97,000 clones, with roughly 90% observed a single time. The germline V and J ends were trimmed by 7 bases and 2 bases, with 13 bases remaining between them. Germline CDR1 MNHNY, CDR2 SVGAGI (reference sequence). There are 14 residues in the CDR3. This sequence originates from a human donor in good health. The donor label of this sample is uncertain. The rearrangement links TRBV6-6 to TRBJ2-3, with D unresolved. The sequenced sample consisted of blood. The CDR3 nucleotides are TGTGCCAGCACCAAAAGGCCAGTCACAGATACGCAGTATTTT. This translates into CASTKRPVTDTQYF.